This T cell receptor (beta chain) stems from a study of cytomegalovirus exposure and HLA in healthy donors. Points from the study as a whole: Earlier analysis yielded a pattern in which most TCR beta V segments were productive about 90% or about 30% of the time.

V shed 5 bases and J 14 bases; nucleotides not matched to a gene: 14. The CDR3 is 15 residues long. Looked up from germline, CDR1 is SEHNR and CDR2 is FQNEAQ (reference sequence). Amplification used 60 Vbeta primers and 13 Jbeta primers. Sequenced by immunoSEQ multiplex PCR; TCRdb stores in-frame clones only, minus some. The sample contains around 130,000 clones, 80% to 90% of which appear only once. This clone was counted a few times. Its antigen is unidentified. This rearrangement joins TRBV7-9 to TRBJ1-6; 8 nucleotides align to TRBD1. This receptor was obtained from a woman under 30 in good health and CMV-seropositive. Sequenced material: PBMCs. The CDR3 sequence is CASSPGTGSLGTLHF. CDR3 DNA sequence: TGTGCCAGCAGCCCCGGGACAGGCAGTCTAGGTACCCTCCACTTT.